The T cell receptor (beta chain) under discussion was sequenced for a study of identical twins. With no exceptions, donors were healthy Caucasians. As regards this clonotype: Its matching antigen is unknown.

Germline CDR1 is SNHLY and CDR2 is FYNNEI. Deletions cut 5 bases from V and 7 bases from J, with 21 bases between. This CDR3 contains 15 residues. Overall study findings and caveats: Cord blood beta clonotypes that were abundant carried fewer insertions, and memory repertoires showed no such trend. Not following the same donors, the study drew its conclusions from cross-sectional statistical analysis.

A universal primer site was added by template switching, and unique molecular identifiers were carried by the cDNA. TCRdb fed the 5' RACE reads into MiXCR, producing one record per CDR3 protein. The table has 690,000 or so distinct CDR3 sequences, around 8.3% seen once. The same data also contributed to another study, on yellow fever vaccine responses in identical twins.

The TCR comes from a woman between 18 and 29 years old in good health. Specimen: PBMCs. The genes are TRBV2 and TRBJ2-7, with D possibly being TRBD1 or TRBD2 (5 bases each). The CDR3 is CASSSRLGPHLEQYF. Here the CDR3 DNA reads TGTGCCAGCAGTTCCAGACTGGGACCGCATTTGGAGCAGTACTTC.